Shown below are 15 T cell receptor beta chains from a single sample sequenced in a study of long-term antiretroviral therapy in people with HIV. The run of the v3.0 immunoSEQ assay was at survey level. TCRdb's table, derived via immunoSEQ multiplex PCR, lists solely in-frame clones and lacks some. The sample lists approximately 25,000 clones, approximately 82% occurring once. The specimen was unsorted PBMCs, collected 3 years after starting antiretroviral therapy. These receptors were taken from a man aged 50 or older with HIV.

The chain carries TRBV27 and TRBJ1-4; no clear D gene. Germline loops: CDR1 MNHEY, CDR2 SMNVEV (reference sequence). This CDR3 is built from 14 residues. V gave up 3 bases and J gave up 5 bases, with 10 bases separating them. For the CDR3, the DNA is TGTGCCAGCAGTTTGATAGGGTTAAATGAAAAACTGTTTTTT. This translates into CASSLIGLNEKLFF.

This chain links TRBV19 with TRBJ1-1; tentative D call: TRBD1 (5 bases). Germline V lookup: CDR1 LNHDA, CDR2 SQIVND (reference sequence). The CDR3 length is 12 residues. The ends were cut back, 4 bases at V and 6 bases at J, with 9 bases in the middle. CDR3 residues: CASSTGRSEAFF. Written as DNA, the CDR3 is TGTGCCAGTAGTACAGGGAGGTCTGAAGCTTTCTTT.

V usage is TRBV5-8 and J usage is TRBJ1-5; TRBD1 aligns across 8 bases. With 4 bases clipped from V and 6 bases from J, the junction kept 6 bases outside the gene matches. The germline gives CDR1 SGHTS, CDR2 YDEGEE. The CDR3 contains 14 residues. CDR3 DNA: TGTGCCAGCAGCCCAGGACAGGGTAGTCAGCCCCAGCATTTT. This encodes CASSPGQGSQPQHF. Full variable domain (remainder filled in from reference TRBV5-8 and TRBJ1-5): EAGVTQSPTHLIKTRGQQATLRCSPISGHTSVYWYQQALGLGLQFLLWYDEGEERNRGNFPPRFSGRQFPNYSSELNVNALELEDSALYLCASSPGQGSQPQHFGDGTRLSIL.

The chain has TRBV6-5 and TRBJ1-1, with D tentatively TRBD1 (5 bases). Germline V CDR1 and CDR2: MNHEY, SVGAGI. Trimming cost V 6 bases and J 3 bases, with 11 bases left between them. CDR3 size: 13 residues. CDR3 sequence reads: CASSHWGYTEAFF. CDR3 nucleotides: TGTGCCAGCAGCCACTGGGGGTACACTGAAGCTTTCTTT.

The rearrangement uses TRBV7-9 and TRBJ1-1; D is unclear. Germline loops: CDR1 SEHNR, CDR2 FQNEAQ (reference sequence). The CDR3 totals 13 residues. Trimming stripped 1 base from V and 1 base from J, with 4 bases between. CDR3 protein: CASSLGANTEAFF. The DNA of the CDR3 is TGTGCCAGCAGCTTAGGCGCGAACACTGAAGCTTTCTTT.

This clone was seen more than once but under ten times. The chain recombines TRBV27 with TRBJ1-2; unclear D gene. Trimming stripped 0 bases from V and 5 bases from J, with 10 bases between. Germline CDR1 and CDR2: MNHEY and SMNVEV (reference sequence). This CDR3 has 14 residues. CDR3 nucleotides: TGTGCCAGCAGTTTATCGCGATTACATTATGGCTACACCTTC. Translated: CASSLSRLHYGYTF.

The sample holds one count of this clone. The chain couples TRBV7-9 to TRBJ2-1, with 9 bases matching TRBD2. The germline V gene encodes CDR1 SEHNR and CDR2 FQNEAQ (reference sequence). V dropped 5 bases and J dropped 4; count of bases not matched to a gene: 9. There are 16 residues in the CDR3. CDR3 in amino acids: CASSPPGLAEYNEQFF. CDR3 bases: TGTGCCAGCAGCCCCCCGGGACTAGCAGAGTACAATGAGCAGTTCTTC.

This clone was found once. The CDR3 is CASSTSREQFF. CDR3 nucleotide sequence: TGTGCCAGTAGTACCTCTCGAGAGCAGTTCTTC. The chain is built from TRBV19 and TRBJ2-1; D call uncertain. The ends were cut back, 4 bases at V and 10 bases at J, with 8 bases in the middle. CDR3 length: 11 residues. Germline V gene lookup returns CDR1 LNHDA and CDR2 SQIVND (reference sequence).

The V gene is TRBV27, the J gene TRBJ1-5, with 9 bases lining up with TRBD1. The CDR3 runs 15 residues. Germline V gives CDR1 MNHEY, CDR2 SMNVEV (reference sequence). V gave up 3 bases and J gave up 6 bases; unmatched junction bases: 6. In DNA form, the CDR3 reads TGTGCCAGCAGTTTTGTGGGACAGGGTAGTCAGCCCCAGCATTTT. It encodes CASSFVGQGSQPQHF.

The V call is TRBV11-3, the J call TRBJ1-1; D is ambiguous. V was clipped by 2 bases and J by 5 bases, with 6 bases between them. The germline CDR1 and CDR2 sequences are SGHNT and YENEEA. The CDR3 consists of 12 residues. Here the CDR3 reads CASSLQETEAFF. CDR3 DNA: TGTGCCAGCAGCTTACAGGAAACTGAAGCTTTCTTT.

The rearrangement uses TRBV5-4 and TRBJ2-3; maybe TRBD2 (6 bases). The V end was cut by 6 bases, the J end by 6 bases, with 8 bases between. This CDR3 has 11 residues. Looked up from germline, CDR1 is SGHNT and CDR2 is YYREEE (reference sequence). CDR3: CASTGRDTQYF. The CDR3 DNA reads TGTGCCAGCACAGGGAGGGATACGCAGTATTTT.

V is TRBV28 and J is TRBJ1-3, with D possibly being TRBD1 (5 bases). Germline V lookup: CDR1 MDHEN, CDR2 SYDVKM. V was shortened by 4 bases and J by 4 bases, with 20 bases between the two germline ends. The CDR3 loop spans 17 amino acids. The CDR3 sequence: CASSSPTAGREGNTIYF. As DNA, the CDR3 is TGTGCCAGCAGTTCCCCCACCGCCGGCAGGGAGGGAAACACCATATATTTT.

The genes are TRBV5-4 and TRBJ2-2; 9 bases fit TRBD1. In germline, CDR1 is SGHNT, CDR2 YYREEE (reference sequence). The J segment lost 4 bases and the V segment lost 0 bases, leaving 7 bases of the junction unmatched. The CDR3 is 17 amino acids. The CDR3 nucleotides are TGTGCCAGCAGCTTGGACAGGACAGGGGTGGGCACCGGGGAGCTGTTTTTT. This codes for CASSLDRTGVGTGELFF.

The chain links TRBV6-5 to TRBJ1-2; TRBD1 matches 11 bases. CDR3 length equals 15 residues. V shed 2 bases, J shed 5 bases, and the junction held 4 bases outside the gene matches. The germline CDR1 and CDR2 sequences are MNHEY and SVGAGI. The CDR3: CASSYGTGGEYGYTF. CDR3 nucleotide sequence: TGTGCCAGCAGTTACGGGACAGGGGGGGAATATGGCTACACCTTC.

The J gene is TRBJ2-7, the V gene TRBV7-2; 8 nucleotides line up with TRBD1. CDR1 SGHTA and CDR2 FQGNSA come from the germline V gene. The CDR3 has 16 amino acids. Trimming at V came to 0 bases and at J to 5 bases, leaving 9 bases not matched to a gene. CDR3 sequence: CASSLAPQGASDEQYF. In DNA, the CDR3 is TGTGCCAGCAGCTTAGCGCCCCAGGGGGCAAGTGACGAGCAGTACTTC.